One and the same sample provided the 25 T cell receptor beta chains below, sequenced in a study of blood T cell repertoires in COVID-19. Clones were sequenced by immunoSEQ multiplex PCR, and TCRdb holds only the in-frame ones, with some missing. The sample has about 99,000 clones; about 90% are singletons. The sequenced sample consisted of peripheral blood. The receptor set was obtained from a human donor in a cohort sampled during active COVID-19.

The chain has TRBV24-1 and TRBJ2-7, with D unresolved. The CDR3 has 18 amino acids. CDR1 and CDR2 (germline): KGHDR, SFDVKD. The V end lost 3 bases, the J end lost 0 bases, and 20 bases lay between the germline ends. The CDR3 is CATSDHTRGAASSYEQYF. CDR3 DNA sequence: TGTGCCACCAGTGATCACACCCGCGGTGCCGCCAGCTCCTACGAGCAGTACTTC.

The CDR3 protein is CASSTASGGIREQFF. The DNA for the CDR3 is TGTGCCAGCAGCACAGCTAGCGGGGGGATTAGGGAGCAGTTCTTC. V gene TRBV7-3 combines with J gene TRBJ2-1; 11 nucleotides match TRBD2. Germline V CDR1 and CDR2: SGHTA, FQGTGA. V was pared by 5 bases and J by 10 bases, with 10 bases of the junction left unmatched. This CDR3 comprises 15 residues.

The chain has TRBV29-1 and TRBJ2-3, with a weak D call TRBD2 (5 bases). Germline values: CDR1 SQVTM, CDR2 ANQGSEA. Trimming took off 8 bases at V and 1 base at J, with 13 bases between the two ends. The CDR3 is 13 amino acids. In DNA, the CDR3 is TGCAGCCTTTCCCGGGGAGGCACAGATACGCAGTATTTT. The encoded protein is CSLSRGGTDTQYF.

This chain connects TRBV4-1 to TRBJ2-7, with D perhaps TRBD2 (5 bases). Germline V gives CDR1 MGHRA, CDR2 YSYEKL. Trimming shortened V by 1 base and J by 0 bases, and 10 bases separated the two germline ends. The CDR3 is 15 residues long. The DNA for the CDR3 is TGCGCCAGCAGCCAAGCACTCACTAGCTCCTACGAGCAGTACTTC. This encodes CASSQALTSSYEQYF.

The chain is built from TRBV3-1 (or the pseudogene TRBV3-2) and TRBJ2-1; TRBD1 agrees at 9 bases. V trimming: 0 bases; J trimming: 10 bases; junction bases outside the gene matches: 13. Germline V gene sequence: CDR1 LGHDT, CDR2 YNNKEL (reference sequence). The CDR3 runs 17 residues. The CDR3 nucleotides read TGTGCCAGCAGCCAAGATCGGGGGACAGGGCTGGTAGAGGAGCAGTTCTTC. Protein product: CASSQDRGTGLVEEQFF.

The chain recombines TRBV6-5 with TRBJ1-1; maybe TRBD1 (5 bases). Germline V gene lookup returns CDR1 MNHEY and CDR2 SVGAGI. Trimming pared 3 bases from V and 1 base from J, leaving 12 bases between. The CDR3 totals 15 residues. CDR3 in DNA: TGTGCCAGCAGTTATCTAAGAACAGGGAACACTGAAGCTTTCTTT. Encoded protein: CASSYLRTGNTEAFF.

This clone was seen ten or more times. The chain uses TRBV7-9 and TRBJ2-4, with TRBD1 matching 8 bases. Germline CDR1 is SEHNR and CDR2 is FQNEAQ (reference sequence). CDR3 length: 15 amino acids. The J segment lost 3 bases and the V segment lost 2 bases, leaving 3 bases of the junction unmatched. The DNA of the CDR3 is TGTGCCAGCAGCTTAACACAGGGGGACAAAAACATTCAGTACTTC. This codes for CASSLTQGDKNIQYF.

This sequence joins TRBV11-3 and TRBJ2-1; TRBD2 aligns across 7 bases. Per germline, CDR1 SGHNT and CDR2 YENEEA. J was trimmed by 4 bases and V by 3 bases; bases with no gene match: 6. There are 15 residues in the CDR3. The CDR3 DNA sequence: TGTGCCAGCAGCTTCAAGCGGGGACCTTACAATGAGCAGTTCTTC. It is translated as CASSFKRGPYNEQFF.

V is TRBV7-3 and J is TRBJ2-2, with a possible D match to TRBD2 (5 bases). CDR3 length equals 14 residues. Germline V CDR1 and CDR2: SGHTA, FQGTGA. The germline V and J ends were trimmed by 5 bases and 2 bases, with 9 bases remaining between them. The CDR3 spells CASSPGLNTGELFF. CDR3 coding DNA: TGTGCCAGCAGCCCCGGACTTAACACCGGGGAGCTGTTTTTT. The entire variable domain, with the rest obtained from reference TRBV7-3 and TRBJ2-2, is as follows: GAGVSQTPSNKVTEKGKYVELRCDPISGHTALYWYRQSLGQGPEFLIYFQGTGAADDSGLPNDRFFAVRPEGSVSTLKIQRTERGDSAVYLCASSPGLNTGELFFGEGSRLTVL.

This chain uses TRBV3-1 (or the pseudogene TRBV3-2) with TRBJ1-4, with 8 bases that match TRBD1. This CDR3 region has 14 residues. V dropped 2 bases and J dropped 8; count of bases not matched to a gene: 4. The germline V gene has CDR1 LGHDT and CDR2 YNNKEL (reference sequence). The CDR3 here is CASSQQGAGEKLFF. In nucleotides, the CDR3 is TGTGCCAGCAGCCAACAGGGGGCGGGCGAAAAACTGTTTTTT.

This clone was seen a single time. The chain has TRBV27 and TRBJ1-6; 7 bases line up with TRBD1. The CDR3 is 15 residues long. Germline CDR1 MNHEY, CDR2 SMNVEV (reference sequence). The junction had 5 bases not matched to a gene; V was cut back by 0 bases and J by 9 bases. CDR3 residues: CASSLSTGTGSPLHF. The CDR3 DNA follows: TGTGCCAGCAGTTTATCGACAGGGACGGGTTCACCCCTCCACTTT.

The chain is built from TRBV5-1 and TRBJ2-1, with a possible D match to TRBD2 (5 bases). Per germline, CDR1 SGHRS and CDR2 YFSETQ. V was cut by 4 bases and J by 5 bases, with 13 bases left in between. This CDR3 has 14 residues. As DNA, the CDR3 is TGCGCCAGCAGCCCTGCTGCGGGCGACAATGAGCAGTTCTTC. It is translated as CASSPAAGDNEQFF.

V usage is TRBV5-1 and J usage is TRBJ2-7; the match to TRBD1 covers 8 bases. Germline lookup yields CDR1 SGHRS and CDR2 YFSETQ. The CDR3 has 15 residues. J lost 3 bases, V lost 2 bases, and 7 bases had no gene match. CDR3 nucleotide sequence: TGCGCCAGCAGCTTACAGGGGGGAGCCCACTACGAGCAGTACTTC. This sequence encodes CASSLQGGAHYEQYF.

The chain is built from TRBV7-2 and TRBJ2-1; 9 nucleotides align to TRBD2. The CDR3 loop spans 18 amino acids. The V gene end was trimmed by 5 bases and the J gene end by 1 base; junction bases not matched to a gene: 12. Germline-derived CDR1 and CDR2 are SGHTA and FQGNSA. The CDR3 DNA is TGTGCCAGCAGCCCGGGGCGGGGGGGCGATCGATCCTACAATGAGCAGTTCTTC. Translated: CASSPGRGGDRSYNEQFF.

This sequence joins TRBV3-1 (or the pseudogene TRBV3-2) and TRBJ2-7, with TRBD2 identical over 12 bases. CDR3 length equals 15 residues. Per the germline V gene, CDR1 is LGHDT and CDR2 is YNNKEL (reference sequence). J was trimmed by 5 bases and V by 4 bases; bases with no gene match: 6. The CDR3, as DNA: TGTGCCAGCAGCCCAAGGACTAGCGGGACCCACGAGCAGTACTTC. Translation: CASSPRTSGTHEQYF.

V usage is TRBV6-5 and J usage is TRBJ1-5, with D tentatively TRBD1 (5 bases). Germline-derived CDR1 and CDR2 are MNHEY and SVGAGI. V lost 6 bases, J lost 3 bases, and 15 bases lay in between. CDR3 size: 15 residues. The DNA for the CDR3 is TGTGCCAGCAGCGACATCCGGGGGGTCAATCAGCCCCAGCATTTT. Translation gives CASSDIRGVNQPQHF.

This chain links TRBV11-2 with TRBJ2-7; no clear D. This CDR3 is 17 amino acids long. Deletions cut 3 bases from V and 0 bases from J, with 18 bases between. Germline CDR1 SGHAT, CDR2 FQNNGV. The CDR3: CASSFGPEEVSSYEQYF. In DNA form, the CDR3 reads TGTGCCAGCAGCTTCGGTCCAGAAGAGGTCAGCTCCTACGAGCAGTACTTC.

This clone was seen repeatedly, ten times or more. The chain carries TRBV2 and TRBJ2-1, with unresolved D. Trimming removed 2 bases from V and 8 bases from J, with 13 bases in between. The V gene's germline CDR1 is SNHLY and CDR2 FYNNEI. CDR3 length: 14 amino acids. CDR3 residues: CASSERSDTYEQFF. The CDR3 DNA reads TGTGCCAGCAGTGAACGTAGTGACACCTATGAGCAGTTCTTC. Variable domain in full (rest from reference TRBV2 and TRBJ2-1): EPEVTQTPSHQVTQMGQEVILRCVPISNHLYFYWYRQILGQKVEFLVSFYNNEISEKSEIFDDQFSVERPDGSNFTLKIRSTKLEDSAMYFCASSERSDTYEQFFGPGTRLTVL.

CDR3: CASSHGDRENTEAFF. In DNA form, the CDR3 reads TGTGCCAGCAGCCATGGGGACAGGGAAAACACTGAAGCTTTCTTT. The chain uses TRBV3-1 (or the pseudogene TRBV3-2) and TRBJ1-1; 9 nucleotides line up with TRBD1. The germline V gene has CDR1 LGHDT and CDR2 YNNKEL (reference sequence). The CDR3 totals 15 residues. The J segment lost 2 bases and the V segment lost 3 bases, leaving 4 bases of the junction unmatched.

DNA of the CDR3: TGTGCCAGCAGCCGCGACGGGACAGGGACCCGAATTTACTACAATGAGCAGTTCTTC. It codes for CASSRDGTGTRIYYNEQFF. This chain links TRBV5-6 with TRBJ2-1; 9 bases agree with TRBD1. V lost 4 bases, J lost 3 bases, and 17 bases stayed unmatched. The germline V gene has CDR1 SGHDT and CDR2 YYEEEE. The CDR3 has 19 amino acids.

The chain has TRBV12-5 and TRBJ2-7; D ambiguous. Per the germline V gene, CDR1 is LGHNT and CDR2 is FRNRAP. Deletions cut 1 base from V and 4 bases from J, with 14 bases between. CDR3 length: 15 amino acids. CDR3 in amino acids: CASGLGQVLIYEQYF. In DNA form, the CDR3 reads TGTGCTAGTGGTTTGGGGCAGGTTCTAATTTACGAGCAGTACTTC.

The CDR3 sequence is CASSVRDTTTGAFF. The CDR3 DNA is TGTGCCAGCAGCGTACGGGACACTACGACGGGCGCTTTCTTT. The J gene is TRBJ1-1, the V gene TRBV9, with D tentatively TRBD1 (6 bases). Germline CDR1 SGDLS, CDR2 YYNGEE. The CDR3 extends over 14 amino acids. Trimming took off 1 base at V and 11 bases at J, with 18 bases between the two ends.

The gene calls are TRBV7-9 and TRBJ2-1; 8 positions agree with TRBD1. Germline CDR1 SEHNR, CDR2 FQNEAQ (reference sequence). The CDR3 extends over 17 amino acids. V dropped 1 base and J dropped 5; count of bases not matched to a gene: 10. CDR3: CASSLGTGTGNHNEQFF. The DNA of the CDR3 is TGTGCCAGCAGCTTAGGGACCGGGACAGGAAATCACAATGAGCAGTTCTTC.

CDR3 amino acids: CSASRRPEMMGYTF. As DNA, the CDR3 is TGCAGTGCTAGTAGGAGGCCGGAGATGATGGGCTACACCTTC. The V and J genes are TRBV20-1 and TRBJ1-2; D is unresolved. CDR1 is DFQATT, CDR2 SNEGSKA, per germline (reference sequence). Trimming left V 3 bases short and J 8 bases short, with 19 bases between. This CDR3 is built from 14 residues.

CDR3 amino acids: CASSKELAGPTSYNEQFF. CDR3 bases: TGTGCCAGCAGCAAAGAACTAGCGGGCCCCACCTCCTACAATGAGCAGTTCTTC. V and J are TRBV21-1 and TRBJ2-1; no check of the table's D call, TRBD2, against the DNA was made. TRBV21-1 is designated a pseudogene. This CDR3 spans 18 amino acids.